This T cell receptor beta chain was recorded in a study of blood T cell repertoires in COVID-19. Study context: Acute and convalescent COVID-19 samples came from the United States, Italy and Spain.

Trimming left V 0 bases short and J 6 bases short, with 23 bases between. Germline CDR1 reads SGHVS; CDR2 reads FQNEAQ. CDR3 length: 18 residues. Enrolled through a virtual design, the participants were between roughly 18 and 90 years of age and came from about two dozen US areas. A case of COVID-19 had been met by exposed participants within 2 weeks before study entry. Clones were read by immunoSEQ multiplex PCR, and TCRdb kept only the in-frame ones, dropping some. Among some 320,000 clones listed, over 90% were seen once. The clonotype was recovered from a woman under 40 who had been exposed to COVID-19. Sequenced material: PBMCs or T cells enriched from blood (not recorded which). The rearrangement links TRBV7-8 to TRBJ1-2; possible D gene TRBD1, 5 bases. The CDR3 region is CASSLAPILAGGRDGYTF. The CDR3 nucleotides read TGTGCCAGCAGCTTAGCCCCGATCCTCGCCGGGGGGAGGGATGGCTACACCTTC.